The rows below give T cell receptor beta chains drawn from one sample of a study of cytomegalovirus exposure and HLA in healthy donors. Data came from immunoSEQ multiplex PCR; TCRdb stores just in-frame clones and leaves some out. The sample shows 170,000 or so clones, approximately 85% of them seen only once. Material: PBMCs. The receptor source for this set is a girl aged 10 to 17 in good health and CMV-seropositive. Both conserved end residues are part of each CDR3. The D gene is left open where the match is weak. Size values are once, few and many counts, or a class for expanded clones, and some rows have none.

-	TRBV11-2	TRBJ1-1	TRBD1	CASSVLGQSMNTEAFF	TGTGCCAGCAGCGTATTGGGACAGTCGATGAACACTGAAGCTTTCTTT
-	TRBV2	TRBJ2-3	-	CASSAGTSSTDTQYF	TGTGCCAGCAGTGCAGGAACTTCTTCCACAGATACGCAGTATTTT
-	TRBV5-4	TRBJ2-3	-	CASSSWDTQYF	TGTGCCAGCAGCAGCTGGGATACGCAGTATTTT
-	TRBV27	TRBJ1-2	TRBD1	CASRGTGTGYGYTF	TGTGCCAGCAGGGGAACCGGGACAGGTTATGGCTACACCTTC
-	TRBV18	TRBJ1-2	-	CASSPPAVNYGYTF	TGTGCCAGCTCACCACCGGCGGTTAACTATGGCTACACCTTC
-	TRBV28	TRBJ2-6	TRBD1	CASTIYAGTGVSGANVLTF	TGTGCCAGCACCATTTATGCCGGGACAGGGGTCTCTGGGGCCAACGTCCTGACTTTC
-	TRBV5-1	TRBJ1-1	-	CASSPRGGAQGMNTEAFF	TGCGCCAGCAGCCCGAGGGGGGGGGCCCAGGGCATGAACACTGAAGCTTTCTTT
-	TRBV18	TRBJ2-7	-	CASSRGLDSHEQYF	TGTGCCAGCTCACGAGGTTTAGACAGCCACGAGCAGTACTTC
-	TRBV9	TRBJ2-1	-	CASSVGRGSYNEQFF	TGTGCCAGCAGCGTAGGAAGGGGGTCCTACAATGAGCAGTTCTTC
-	TRBV5-1	TRBJ1-2	-	CASSLGFWDTQTRGYTF	TGCGCCAGCAGCTTGGGGTTTTGGGACACCCAGACGCGGGGCTACACCTTC
-	TRBV5-4	TRBJ2-7	TRBD1	CASSPRPDRTSYEQYF	TGTGCCAGCAGCCCCCGGCCGGACAGGACCTCCTACGAGCAGTACTTC
-	TRBV4-1	TRBJ1-1	TRBD1	CASSPSRQGEAFF	TGCGCCAGCAGCCCCTCGAGACAGGGGGAAGCTTTCTTT
few	TRBV28	TRBJ1-2	-	CASTLTRGVQGDYGYTF	TGTGCCAGCACCCTTACCCGAGGGGTACAGGGTGACTATGGCTACACCTTC
-	TRBV5-6	TRBJ2-1	-	CASTFGLNNEQFF	TGTGCCAGCACCTTTGGACTCAACAATGAGCAGTTCTTC
-	TRBV30	TRBJ2-7	TRBD2	CACRGLAGKTYEQYF	TGTGCCTGTCGTGGACTAGCGGGGAAGACCTACGAGCAGTACTTC
-	TRBV14	TRBJ2-7	-	CASSQDSGSGYEQYF	TGTGCCAGCAGCCAAGATTCCGGGAGCGGGTACGAGCAGTACTTC
-	TRBV29-1	TRBJ1-2	TRBD1	CSVQRGTGGFNYGYTF	TGCAGCGTTCAAAGAGGGACAGGAGGATTTAACTATGGCTACACCTTC
-	TRBV5-1	TRBJ2-2	TRBD1	CASAINPGQGNTGELFF	TGCGCCAGCGCGATTAACCCGGGACAGGGGAACACCGGGGAGCTGTTTTTT
-	TRBV27	TRBJ2-1	TRBD2	CASSLSRLANEQFF	TGTGCCAGCAGTCTTTCCCGACTAGCCAATGAGCAGTTCTTC
-	TRBV7-9	TRBJ2-3	-	CASSDASSQGADTQYF	TGTGCCAGCAGCGACGCTAGTTCCCAAGGCGCAGATACGCAGTATTTT
-	TRBV27	TRBJ2-1	-	CASSLTSQYNEQFF	TGTGCCAGCAGTTTGACTTCTCAGTACAATGAGCAGTTCTTC
-	TRBV7-2	TRBJ2-6	TRBD1	CASSLVWDSFSGANVLTF	TGTGCCAGCAGCTTAGTCTGGGACAGCTTCTCTGGGGCCAACGTCCTGACTTTC
-	TRBV18	TRBJ2-2	TRBD1	CASSPQGAGYTGELFF	TGTGCCAGCTCACCACAGGGGGCCGGTTATACCGGGGAGCTGTTTTTT
-	TRBV5-1	TRBJ2-7	TRBD1	CASIPGTGHYEQYF	TGCGCCAGCATCCCAGGGACAGGGCACTACGAGCAGTACTTC
-	TRBV2	TRBJ1-3	-	CASSGSRGGNTIYF	TGTGCCAGCAGTGGGTCCAGGGGTGGAAACACCATATATTTT
-	TRBV11-2	TRBJ1-1	-	CASSPLQGHNTEAFF	TGTGCCAGCAGCCCCCTCCAGGGACACAACACTGAAGCTTTCTTT
once	TRBV9	TRBJ1-3	TRBD1	CASSTTGKSSGNTIYF	TGTGCCAGCAGCACGACAGGGAAGTCCTCTGGAAACACCATATATTTT
-	TRBV28	TRBJ2-3	TRBD2	CASRRGGTDTQYF	TGTGCCAGCAGGAGGGGAGGGACAGATACGCAGTATTTT
-	TRBV6-5	TRBJ2-7	TRBD1	CASSSAGTGGYEQYF	TGTGCCAGCAGTTCCGCCGGGACAGGGGGCTACGAGCAGTACTTC
-	TRBV5-1	TRBJ2-3	TRBD1	CASSLVGRTGEPDTQYF	TGCGCCAGCAGCTTGGTCGGCAGGACAGGGGAACCAGATACGCAGTATTTT
few	TRBV6-1	TRBJ2-7	TRBD2	CASSEGSGGIYEQYF	TGTGCCAGCAGTGAGGGTAGCGGGGGCATCTACGAGCAGTACTTC
few	TRBV5-1	TRBJ2-1	TRBD2	CASSLRTSGAEQFF	TGCGCCAGCAGCTTAAGGACTAGCGGGGCTGAGCAGTTCTTC
-	TRBV7-6	TRBJ2-7	TRBD1	CASSPPQGGSYEQYF	TGTGCCAGCAGCCCCCCACAGGGGGGCTCCTACGAGCAGTACTTC
once	TRBV5-4	TRBJ2-1	TRBD2	CASSLVRGGRNEQFF	TGTGCCAGCAGCTTGGTGCGGGGGGGCCGGAATGAGCAGTTCTTC
-	TRBV4-1	TRBJ1-2	-	CASSQDLRQHYGYTF	TGCGCCAGCAGCCAAGATCTTCGACAGCACTATGGCTACACCTTC
few	TRBV9	TRBJ2-4	TRBD2	CASSVAGGSLSNIQYF	TGTGCCAGCAGCGTAGCGGGAGGGTCCCTTTCAAACATTCAGTACTTC
few	TRBV6-5	TRBJ1-2	-	CASSPQGIYGYTF	TGTGCCAGCAGCCCACAGGGTATCTATGGCTACACCTTC
-	TRBV9	TRBJ2-3	TRBD2	CASSAQTSGGIDTQYF	TGTGCCAGCAGCGCTCAGACTAGCGGGGGGATCGATACGCAGTATTTT
-	TRBV29-1	TRBJ1-1	TRBD1	CSVEDPGQPYTEAFF	TGCAGCGTTGAAGATCCGGGACAGCCGTACACTGAAGCTTTCTTT
-	TRBV29-1	TRBJ1-1	-	CSVTRGGNTEAFF	TGCAGCGTTACCAGGGGTGGGAACACTGAAGCTTTCTTT
-	TRBV7-2	TRBJ2-5	TRBD2	CASSTSGGAPETQYF	TGTGCCAGCAGCACTAGCGGGGGGGCCCCGGAGACCCAGTACTTC
-	TRBV2	TRBJ2-2	TRBD2	CASSSGTTNTGELFF	TGTGCCAGCAGCTCCGGGACTACCAATACCGGGGAGCTGTTTTTT
-	TRBV2	TRBJ1-2	-	CASSEEGGKPNYGYTF	TGTGCCAGCAGTGAAGAAGGAGGAAAACCTAACTATGGCTACACCTTC
few	TRBV6-5	TRBJ1-5	TRBD1	CASSRDRDLQPQHF	TGTGCCAGCAGCCGGGACAGGGATTTGCAGCCCCAGCATTTT
-	TRBV9	TRBJ1-3	-	CASTRGGSGNTIYF	TGTGCCAGCACCCGGGGGGGGTCCGGAAACACCATATATTTT
-	TRBV15	TRBJ1-2	-	CATSRDRLSGRDGYTF	TGTGCCACCAGCAGAGATCGCTTGTCAGGGAGGGATGGCTACACCTTC
-	TRBV12-5	TRBJ1-5	-	CASGLVPTGGDSNQPQHF	TGTGCTAGTGGTTTGGTACCGACAGGTGGGGATAGCAATCAGCCCCAGCATTTT
-	TRBV5-1	TRBJ2-3	-	CASSLYGTFTDTQYF	TGCGCCAGCAGCTTGTACGGGACTTTCACAGATACGCAGTATTTT
-	TRBV5-6	TRBJ2-1	TRBD1	CASSFGTGRNEQFF	TGTGCCAGCAGCTTCGGGACAGGGAGGAATGAGCAGTTCTTC
-	TRBV11-3	TRBJ2-2	-	CASSLDEGGELFF	TGTGCCAGCAGCTTAGATGAGGGCGGGGAGCTGTTTTTT
-	TRBV15	TRBJ2-1	TRBD2	CATSRDRGLAGGFYNEQFF	TGTGCCACCAGCAGAGATAGGGGCCTAGCGGGGGGGTTCTACAATGAGCAGTTCTTC
-	TRBV15	TRBJ1-5	-	CATSTQPLRETLNQPQHF	TGTGCCACCAGCACACAGCCCCTCCGAGAGACCTTGAATCAGCCCCAGCATTTT
-	TRBV14	TRBJ2-7	-	CASSQGGGDEQYF	TGTGCCAGCAGCCAAGGGGGGGGCGACGAGCAGTACTTC
-	TRBV6-1	TRBJ1-2	-	CASSPNHRLNYGYTF	TGTGCCAGCAGCCCCAACCACAGGCTCAACTATGGCTACACCTTC
-	TRBV5-1	TRBJ2-5	TRBD2	CASSLVGLANGQYF	TGCGCCAGCAGCTTGGTAGGACTAGCGAATGGGCAGTACTTC
-	TRBV5-1	TRBJ2-7	TRBD2	CASSLVGSGAREQYF	TGCGCCAGCAGCTTGGTTGGTAGCGGGGCGCGGGAGCAGTACTTC
once	TRBV5-1	TRBJ2-7	TRBD2	CASSLEPGLEYEQYF	TGCGCCAGCAGCTTGGAACCGGGACTAGAGTACGAGCAGTACTTC
-	TRBV11-2	TRBJ1-1	TRBD1	CASSSGQGYLDIEAFF	TGTGCCAGCAGCTCGGGACAGGGGTATCTGGACATTGAAGCTTTCTTT